The source of this TCR beta chain is a study of low-dose radiotherapy and immunotherapy resistance in tumors. TRAV- and TRBV-specific primers were used for first-strand cDNA, which covered alpha and beta chains. PCR amplification of the TCRs was performed with Phusion for 20 PCR cycles, and it relied on a constant-region primer together with a V-primer adapter. In TCRdb, the reads were re-called with MiXCR into one record per CDR3 protein. This sample has more than 45,000 distinct CDR3 sequences, with about 23% found just once. CDR1 LGHDT and CDR2 YNNKEL come from the germline V gene (reference sequence). The CDR3 contains 16 residues. The ends were cut back, 1 base at V and 2 bases at J, with 13 bases in the middle. Described time point: before trial treatment.

The sample in question was PBMCs, obtained before treatment. J is TRBJ2-3 and V is TRBV3-1; D might be TRBD2 (7 bases). The clonotype comes from a male donor with prostate cancer. CDR3 bases: TGTGCCAGCAGCCAAGCCGGGGGGCCCCTCACAGATACGCAGTATTTT. Translating gives CASSQAGGPLTDTQYF.